The 31 T cell receptor beta chains listed next were all sequenced from one sample in a study of Ad26.COV2.S vaccination and SARS-CoV-2 variants. Data came from immunoSEQ multiplex PCR; TCRdb stores just in-frame clones and leaves some out. Of some 640,000 clones listed, roughly 90% are singletons. Indicated treatment: 19 received Ad26.COV2.S at low or high dose, single or two shots; several received placebo; per-sample allocation not given. Sampling was done on day 63 after the first vaccine or placebo injection. The input for sequencing was peripheral blood, taken in a trial of Ad26.COV2.S vaccine versus placebo. All receptors derive from a person aged 18-65 years who received the Ad26.COV2.S COVID-19 vaccine or a placebo.

J is TRBJ2-7 and V is TRBV7-4, with D perhaps matching TRBD2 (6 bases). This CDR3 is 14 amino acids long. Germline lookup yields CDR1 SGHVT and CDR2 SQSDAQ. Between the trimmed V and J ends, which lost 1 base and 2 bases, there was a span of 9 bases. The CDR3 loop is CASSLEAGAYEQYF. DNA of the CDR3: TGTGCCAGCAGCTTAGAAGCGGGTGCCTACGAGCAGTACTTC. The full variable domain, in which reference TRBV7-4 and TRBJ2-7 provide the parts outside the CDR3, is GAGVSQSPRYKVAKRGRDVALRCDSISGHVTLYWYRQTLGQGSEVLTYSQSDAQRDKSGRPSGRFSAERPERSVSTLKIQRTEQGDSAVYLCASSLEAGAYEQYFGPGTRLTVT.

The chain uses TRBV11-3 and TRBJ2-1; unclear D gene. With 0 bases removed from V and 7 bases from J, the gap between germline ends came to 13 bases. The CDR3 consists of 15 residues. CDR1 SGHNT and CDR2 YENEEA come from the germline V gene. CDR3: CASSLDTGRWNEQFF. The CDR3 nucleotides read TGTGCCAGCAGCTTAGATACCGGCAGGTGGAATGAGCAGTTCTTC.

This clone appeared once. Other DNA sequences in this sample translate to the same CDR3. The chain couples TRBV5-1 to TRBJ1-1, with D possibly being TRBD1 (6 bases). The germline V and J ends were trimmed by 2 bases and 1 base, with 6 bases remaining between them. This CDR3 is built from 13 residues. CDR1 and CDR2 from the germline V gene are SGHRS and YFSETQ. In nucleotides, the CDR3 is TGCGCCAGCAGCTTAGGGGGGAACACTGAAGCTTTCTTT. Translated, it gives CASSLGGNTEAFF.

The rearrangement joins TRBV5-4 to TRBJ2-3; a weak D match, TRBD1 (5 bases). Germline V CDR1 and CDR2: SGHNT, YYREEE (reference sequence). This CDR3 is built from 16 residues. V lost 4 bases to trimming and J lost 2 bases, with 17 bases between them. The CDR3 DNA sequence: TGTGCCAGCAGCCCCTCGGGCAGGGCCTTCACAGATACGCAGTATTTT. Its protein is CASSPSGRAFTDTQYF. Based on the CDR3 plus reference TRBV5-4 and TRBJ2-3, the full variable domain is ETGVTQSPTHLIKTRGQQVTLRCSSQSGHNTVSWYQQALGQGPQFIFQYYREEENGRGNFPPRFSGLQFPNYSSELNVNALELDDSALYLCASSPSGRAFTDTQYFGPGTRLTVL.

The chain joins TRBV5-1 to TRBJ2-1; TRBD2 is a possible D gene (6 bases). The CDR3 runs to 12 residues. Germline values: CDR1 SGHRS, CDR2 YFSETQ. V lost 1 base, J lost 15 bases, and 14 bases lay in between. The CDR3 is CASSLTSSLRFF. DNA for the CDR3: TGCGCCAGCAGCTTGACTAGCTCTCTCCGGTTCTTC.

The rearrangement links TRBV5-1 to TRBJ2-1, with 7 positions matching TRBD2. Germline-derived CDR1 and CDR2 are SGHRS and YFSETQ. The J segment lost 5 bases and the V segment lost 0 bases, leaving 5 bases of the junction unmatched. The CDR3 runs 15 residues. The CDR3 nucleotides read TGCGCCAGCAGCTTGGGGGACTATTTGGACAATGAGCAGTTCTTC. Residues: CASSLGDYLDNEQFF.

The chain employs TRBV11-2 and TRBJ2-1; perhaps TRBD2 as D (5 bases). V was pared by 7 bases and J by 5 bases, with 12 bases between. This CDR3 spans 13 amino acids. Germline V gene data show CDR1 as SGHAT and CDR2 as FQNNGV. The CDR3 DNA follows: TGTGCCAGCAATCGGGATGCGGACAATGAGCAGTTCTTC. The encoded protein is CASNRDADNEQFF.

V is TRBV12-3 or TRBV12-4 and J is TRBJ2-3; D uncertain. CDR3 length: 12 residues. Trimming cost V 9 bases and J 7 bases, with 14 bases left between them. The CDR3 sequence: CASSGVTNTQYF. CDR3 in DNA: TGTGCCAGTTCGGGTGTAACGAATACGCAGTATTTT.

CDR3 sequence (DNA): TGTGCCAGCAGTTACCGGGGTGACAATTACTCTGGAAACACCATATATTTT. Translation: CASSYRGDNYSGNTIYF. The genes are TRBV6-2 or TRBV6-3 and TRBJ1-3; D gene ambiguous. Trimming removed 2 bases at V and 0 bases at J, with 14 bases between. The germline gives CDR1 MNHEY, CDR2 SVGEGT. This CDR3 comprises 17 residues.

This clone has only a few counts. This chain uses TRBV6-5 with TRBJ1-6; TRBD1 matches at 8 bases. V trimming: 2 bases; J trimming: 7 bases; junction bases outside the gene matches: 4. The germline gives CDR1 MNHEY, CDR2 SVGAGI. The CDR3 sequence is 15 residues long. CDR3 protein: CASSYGTGSNSPLHF. The CDR3, as DNA: TGTGCCAGCAGTTACGGGACAGGATCGAATTCACCCCTCCACTTT.

The CDR3 loop is CASKGTYEQYF. The CDR3 nucleotides read TGCGCCAGCAAAGGGACGTATGAGCAGTACTTC. V usage is TRBV10-2 and J usage is TRBJ2-7; the D gene could be TRBD1 or TRBD2 (5 bases each). Germline assignment: CDR1 WSHSY and CDR2 SAAADI. Trimming took off 7 bases at V and 7 bases at J, with 11 bases between the two ends. This CDR3 region has 11 residues.

Of note for this clone: Germline and junction disagree at one end, which may indicate a read error. Written as DNA, the CDR3 is TGTGCCAGTAGTCTAGACAGACCTAGCAATCAGCCCCAGCATTTT. Residues: CASSLDRPSNQPQHF. V gene TRBV19 combines with J gene TRBJ1-5; possible D gene TRBD1, 5 bases. The length of the CDR3 is 15 residues. Germline V gene lookup returns CDR1 LNHDA and CDR2 SQIVND (reference sequence).

The chain joins TRBV2 to TRBJ2-6; 8 bases align to TRBD1. The germline V gene encodes CDR1 SNHLY and CDR2 FYNNEI. CDR3 length: 17 amino acids. V trimming: 4 bases; J trimming: 0 bases; junction bases outside the gene matches: 5. The CDR3, as DNA: TGTGCCAGCAGTGGGGACAGGTCCAACTCTGGGGCCAACGTCCTGACTTTC. It codes for CASSGDRSNSGANVLTF.

The chain recombines TRBV5-1 with TRBJ2-7; D tentatively reads TRBD1 or TRBD2 (5 bases each). Trimming took off 4 bases at V and 4 bases at J, with 18 bases between the two ends. The CDR3 extends over 15 amino acids. CDR1 SGHRS and CDR2 YFSETQ come from the germline V gene. The CDR3 DNA follows: TGCGCCAGCAGCCCCATTCCGGGACCAGGTTACGAGCAGTACTTC. It encodes CASSPIPGPGYEQYF.

The chain recombines TRBV9 with TRBJ1-4; possible D gene TRBD1, 6 bases. Germline CDR1 is SGDLS and CDR2 is YYNGEE. Trimming took 6 bases from V and 0 from J, leaving 18 bases between them. The CDR3 covers 17 residues. The CDR3 sequence: CASTQGGGATTNEKLFF. As DNA, the CDR3 is TGTGCCAGCACCCAAGGAGGGGGGGCAACAACTAATGAAAAACTGTTTTTT.

This sequence joins TRBV6-2 or TRBV6-3 and TRBJ2-7, with 15 bases aligning to TRBD2. CDR3 length: 16 amino acids. Germline CDR1 and CDR2: MNHEY and SVGEGT. Losses at the gene ends were 0 bases for V and 4 bases for J; bases not matched to a gene: 1. The CDR3 DNA reads TGTGCCAGCAGTTACTCGGGGACTAGCGGGAGGTACGAGCAGTACTTC. This codes for CASSYSGTSGRYEQYF.

This sequence joins TRBV6-1 and TRBJ2-4; weak D call: TRBD1 (6 bases). V was cut by 4 bases and J by 3 bases, with 19 bases left in between. This CDR3 region has 17 residues. Germline V gene data show CDR1 as MNHNS and CDR2 as SASEGT. CDR3 amino acids: CASSGVLGAAVKNIQYF. The CDR3 nucleotides are TGTGCCAGCAGTGGGGTATTGGGGGCTGCCGTCAAAAACATTCAGTACTTC.

A single count supports this clone. The J gene is TRBJ1-5, the V gene TRBV6-2 or TRBV6-3, with 7 bases identical to TRBD1. Germline values: CDR1 MNHEY, CDR2 SVGEGT. The V segment lost 5 bases and the J segment 2 bases; nucleotides outside the gene matches: 6. This CDR3 comprises 15 residues. The DNA for the CDR3 is TGTGCCAGCAGTACGTTTGGGACAGGCAATCAGCCCCAGCATTTT. Its protein is CASSTFGTGNQPQHF.

The rearrangement links TRBV7-2 to TRBJ2-7, with TRBD2 matching over 13 bases. The junction had 6 bases not matched to a gene; V was cut back by 7 bases and J by 0 bases. Germline V gene data show CDR1 as SGHTA and CDR2 as FQGNSA. The CDR3 covers 16 residues. The CDR3 coding sequence is TGTGCCAGCACCTTTAGGACTAGCGGGAGCTCCTACGAGCAGTACTTC. Protein: CASTFRTSGSSYEQYF. The full variable domain, rest sourced from reference TRBV7-2 and TRBJ2-7, is GAGVSQSPSNKVTEKGKDVELRCDPISGHTALYWYRQSLGQGLEFLIYFQGNSAPDKSGLPSDRFSAERTGGSVSTLTIQRTQQEDSAVYLCASTFRTSGSSYEQYFGPGTRLTVT.

There are a few counts of this clone. This chain links TRBV27 with TRBJ2-7, with 7 positions matching TRBD1. CDR3 length: 14 amino acids. V lost 2 bases, J lost 6 bases, and 7 bases stayed unmatched. Germline CDR1 and CDR2: MNHEY and SMNVEV (reference sequence). In nucleotides, the CDR3 is TGTGCCAGCAGTTTAACAGGGGAAGGGTGCGAGCAGTACTTC. Its translation is CASSLTGEGCEQYF.

The chain carries TRBV27 and TRBJ1-2; tentative D call: TRBD1 (5 bases). Germline values: CDR1 MNHEY, CDR2 SMNVEV (reference sequence). The CDR3 is made up of 10 amino acids. Deletions cut 9 bases from V and 8 bases from J, with 10 bases between. The CDR3 sequence is CASPGYGYTF. CDR3 DNA: TGTGCCAGTCCAGGGTACGGCTACACCTTC.

The chain employs TRBV10-2 and TRBJ1-5; D call uncertain. The CDR3 has 15 residues. The V gene's germline CDR1 is WSHSY and CDR2 SAAADI. V was shortened by 4 bases and J by 1 base, with 11 bases between the two germline ends. For the CDR3, the DNA is TGCGCCAGCAGTGCTGGAATGGGAAGCAATCAGCCCCAGCATTTT. The encoded protein is CASSAGMGSNQPQHF.

This chain joins TRBV6-1 and TRBJ1-2, with no clear D. The CDR3 loop spans 14 amino acids. Germline values: CDR1 MNHNS, CDR2 SASEGT. V gave up 3 bases and J gave up 0 bases, with 8 bases separating them. Here the CDR3 DNA reads TGTGCCAGCAGTGACCCGACACCTAACTATGGCTACACCTTC. It encodes CASSDPTPNYGYTF.

This clone appeared a single time. This sequence joins TRBV18 and TRBJ1-1; weak D call: TRBD1 (5 bases). Trimming removed 6 bases at V and 1 base at J, with 12 bases between. CDR3 length: 14 residues. CDR1 is KGHSH and CDR2 is LQKENI in the germline V gene. This chain's CDR3 is CASSPGGGNTEAFF. DNA of the CDR3: TGTGCCAGCTCTCCTGGCGGGGGGAACACTGAAGCTTTCTTT.

CDR3 residues: CAISESGDPNSRDTQYF. The CDR3 region has the DNA TGTGCCATCAGTGAGTCAGGGGACCCGAACTCGAGAGATACGCAGTATTTT. The V gene is TRBV10-3, the J gene TRBJ2-3; D may match TRBD1 or TRBD2 (5 bases each). Germline assignment: CDR1 ENHRY and CDR2 SYGVKD. The CDR3 contains 17 residues. V was shortened by 0 bases and J by 5 bases, with 18 bases between the two germline ends.

This clone was seen once. The J gene is TRBJ2-3, the V gene TRBV18, with TRBD1 as a possible D gene (5 bases). Trimming removed 6 bases from V and 14 bases from J, with 18 bases in between. CDR1 and CDR2 from the germline V gene are KGHSH and LQKENI. The CDR3 extends over 12 amino acids. The CDR3 reads CASSRQSEVRYF. CDR3 coding DNA: TGTGCCAGCTCCCGACAGTCTGAAGTTCGGTATTTT.

This clone was recorded only once. The chain links TRBV7-6 to TRBJ2-1; the D gene is possibly TRBD2 (6 bases). This CDR3 contains 17 residues. V was shortened by 1 base and J by 4 bases, with 17 bases between the two germline ends. Germline CDR1 is SGHVS and CDR2 is FNYEAQ. The CDR3 bases are TGTGCCAGCAGCTTAGGCTTACGTGGGAGGTATTACAATGAGCAGTTCTTC. It specifies CASSLGLRGRYYNEQFF.

The rearrangement joins TRBV7-8 to TRBJ2-3; a possible D gene is TRBD2 (6 bases). Germline V gene sequence: CDR1 SGHVS, CDR2 FQNEAQ. CDR3 length: 14 amino acids. Trimming pared 8 bases from V and 0 bases from J, leaving 12 bases between. The CDR3: CASRGTDSTDTQYF. In DNA, the CDR3 is TGTGCCAGCCGTGGGACTGATAGCACAGATACGCAGTATTTT. Supplemented by reference TRBV7-8 and TRBJ2-3, the full variable domain reads GAGVSQSPRYKVAKRGQDVALRCDPISGHVSLFWYQQALGQGPEFLTYFQNEAQLDKSGLPSDRFFAERPEGSVSTLKIQRTQQEDSAVYLCASRGTDSTDTQYFGPGTRLTVL.

This clone came up a few times. V and J are TRBV11-3 and TRBJ1-5; D may be TRBD1 (5 bases). CDR3 length equals 16 residues. Trimming cost V 1 base and J 2 bases, with 12 bases left between them. Germline CDR1 and CDR2: SGHNT and YENEEA. CDR3 DNA sequence: TGTGCCAGCAGCTTAGGGGACCAGAGAGGCAATCAGCCCCAGCATTTT. This sequence encodes CASSLGDQRGNQPQHF.

The chain links TRBV11-2 to TRBJ2-7, with 7 bases identical to TRBD1. This CDR3 region has 15 residues. V lost 5 bases to trimming and J lost 3 bases; unmatched junction nucleotides: 10. In germline, CDR1 is SGHAT, CDR2 FQNNGV. CDR3 region: CASSPDRVQSYEQYF. The CDR3 DNA sequence: TGTGCCAGCAGCCCAGACAGGGTTCAAAGCTACGAGCAGTACTTC.

J is TRBJ1-5 and V is TRBV5-8, with a weak D call TRBD1 (5 bases). Germline V gives CDR1 SGHTS, CDR2 YDEGEE. Deletions cut 3 bases from V and 5 bases from J, with 6 bases between. The CDR3 extends over 12 amino acids. The DNA of the CDR3 is TGTGCCAGCAGCTCACAGGATCAGCCCCAGCATTTT. This codes for CASSSQDQPQHF.